This TCR beta chain was found in a study of cytomegalovirus exposure and HLA in healthy donors. Germline CDR1 is MNHEY and CDR2 is SVGAGI. The CDR3 has 14 residues. Deletions cut 2 bases from V and 5 bases from J, with 12 bases between. The study ran its PCR with 60 Vbeta and 13 Jbeta primers. Clones were read by immunoSEQ multiplex PCR, and TCRdb kept only the in-frame ones, dropping some. Of around 150,000 clones listed, 75% to 90% are singletons. The clonotype comes from a woman aged 18-30 years in good health and CMV-seronegative. The chain links TRBV6-5 to TRBJ2-5; D perhaps matches TRBD1 (5 bases). Sequencing used PBMCs. Here the CDR3 reads CASSYSGARETQYF. DNA of the CDR3: TGTGCCAGCAGTTACAGTGGGGCACGGGAGACCCAGTACTTC.